Listed below are T cell receptor beta chains from one sample, sequenced in a study of CD8 T cells in ankylosing spondylitis. TCRdb called the 5' RACE reads again in MiXCR, with one record for every CDR3 protein. The profile shows 200,000 to 250,000 distinct CDR3 sequences, approximately 16% of them singletons. Source material: blood, either unsorted or a sorted T cell fraction (not recorded which). All receptors derive from a male donor with ankylosing spondylitis. Both conserved end residues are part of each CDR3. A D gene is named only where the DNA matches it firmly. Where a row states a size, it is once, few, many or the class of an expanded clone; other rows omit it.

NA,NA,TRBV20-1,TRBJ2-7,TGCAGTGCTAGAGATTTTCCGTCTTCCTACGAGCAGTACTTC,CSARDFPSSYEQYF
NA,TRBD2,TRBV4-3,TRBJ2-1,TGCGCCAGCAGCCAAAATATACCCCCGGGGACTAGCGGGAGTGTTGATGAGCAGTTCTTC,CASSQNIPPGTSGSVDEQFF
NA,NA,TRBV18,TRBJ2-1,TGTGCCAGCTCACCACCTTTCTTCTTC,CASSPPFFF
few,TRBD1,TRBV15,TRBJ2-6,TGTGCCACCAGCATAATAACAGGGGGCACTAGCTCTGGGGCCAACGTCCTGACTTTC,CATSIITGGTSSGANVLTF
few,TRBD2,TRBV9,TRBJ2-3,TGTGCCAGCAGTATCGGGACTAGCGGGAATTCGGATACGCAGTATTTT,CASSIGTSGNSDTQYF
few,NA,TRBV7-3,TRBJ2-1,TGTGCCAGCAGCTTCATGGGGGGGCCCTACAATGAGCAGTTCTTC,CASSFMGGPYNEQFF
few,TRBD2,TRBV6-1,TRBJ2-3,TGTGCCAGCAGTCCGTACGGACTAGCGGGGGGGGCCACAGATACGCAGTATTTT,CASSPYGLAGGATDTQYF
NA,NA,TRBV28,TRBJ1-2,TGTGCCAGCAGTTTACTAGTGGCAGACTATGGCTACACCTTC,CASSLLVADYGYTF
NA,TRBD1,TRBV13,TRBJ2-2,TGTGCCAGCAGCCTATACCCGACAGGGGCCGGAAAGAACACCGGGGAGCTGTTTTTT,CASSLYPTGAGKNTGELFF
few,TRBD2,TRBV7-7,TRBJ2-5,TGTGCCAGCAGCTCCGTGCTAGCGGGAGGGCCTATCCAAGAGACCCAGTACTTC,CASSSVLAGGPIQETQYF
NA,NA,TRBV2,TRBJ2-7,TGTGCCAGCAGAACAGGGATCCCCTCCGAGCAGTACTTC,CASRTGIPSEQYF
few,TRBD1,TRBV20-1,TRBJ1-1,TGCAGTGCGAGGGACAGGGGGGAGACTGAAGCTTTCTTT,CSARDRGETEAFF
many,NA,TRBV27,TRBJ1-5,TGTGCCAGCAGTACCTACTCTGGTTGGGATCAGCCCCAGCATTTT,CASSTYSGWDQPQHF
NA,TRBD2,TRBV29-1,TRBJ2-5,TGCAGCGTTAGCGGGGGAGAGACCCAGTACTTC,CSVSGGETQYF
few,TRBD2,TRBV29-1,TRBJ2-5,TGCAGCGTTGAAAGACTAGCGGGAGGGGAAGAGACCCAGTACTTC,CSVERLAGGEETQYF
few,NA,TRBV11-3,TRBJ2-1,TGTGCCAGCAGCTTAGTGGGTTGGTCAGGCTCCGGCGATGAGCAGTTCTTC,CASSLVGWSGSGDEQFF
NA,TRBD1,TRBV2,TRBJ2-3,TGTGCCAGCAAACCCACTGGGGACAGTAGCACAGATACGCAGTATTTT,CASKPTGDSSTDTQYF
NA,NA,TRBV4-1,TRBJ2-7,TGCGCCAGCAGCCAAGAGGGACTCTACGAGCAGTACTTC,CASSQEGLYEQYF
NA,NA,TRBV25-1,TRBJ2-5,TGTGCCAGCAGTGACAGAAAGCAAGAGACCCAGTACTTC,CASSDRKQETQYF
NA,NA,TRBV27,TRBJ1-5,TGTGCCAGCAGCACCATCGGGGGGGTCAATCAATTTGCCCAGCATTTT,CASSTIGGVNQFAQHF
few,TRBD1,TRBV28,TRBJ2-7,TGTGCCAGCACCAGAACAGGGGGCTCGTACGAGCAGTACTTC,CASTRTGGSYEQYF
NA,TRBD1,TRBV7-7,TRBJ2-7,TGTGCCAGCAGCCCTAACAGGGGGCCCTCCTACGAGCAGTACTTC,CASSPNRGPSYEQYF
few,NA,TRBV20-1,TRBJ2-5,TGCAGTGCTAGACCACGGTCCGAAGGAACCCAGTACTTC,CSARPRSEGTQYF
many,TRBD2,TRBV12-3/TRBV12-4,TRBJ2-1,TGTGCCAGTTTGGGCAGCGGGAGTCTCTACAATGAGCAGTTCTTC,CASLGSGSLYNEQFF
NA,NA,TRBV7-9,TRBJ2-1,TGTGCCGGGTGGGACCTGATGGGCTACAATGAGCAGTTCTTC,CAGWDLMGYNEQFF
NA,NA,TRBV5-1,TRBJ2-5,TGCGCCAGTAGACAGTGGCTTGGTAAAGAGACCCAGTACTTC,CASRQWLGKETQYF
many,NA,TRBV9,TRBJ2-1,TGTGCCAGCAGCGTAGGAGGAGCGAGCTCCTACAATGAGCAGTTCTTC,CASSVGGASSYNEQFF
NA,NA,TRBV29-1,TRBJ2-5,TGCAGCGTTGTTCTCGGGGTCCGAGAGACCCAGTACTTC,CSVVLGVRETQYF
many,NA,TRBV12-3/TRBV12-4,TRBJ1-1,TGTGCCAGCAGACTTATTGGTATGACTGAAGCTTTCTTT,CASRLIGMTEAFF
few,TRBD1,TRBV10-3,TRBJ2-7,TGTGCCACCGCTGGGGCAGGGGGAACGAACTCCTACGAGCAGTACTTC,CATAGAGGTNSYEQYF
few,NA,TRBV7-3,TRBJ2-3,TGTGCCAGCAGCTTATGGGGGGGCGATACGCAGTATTTT,CASSLWGGDTQYF
NA,NA,TRBV27,TRBJ2-7,TGTGCCAGCAGCCCCTTTGGTCTTTTCTACGAGCAGTACTTC,CASSPFGLFYEQYF
NA,TRBD2,TRBV30,TRBJ2-3,TGTGCCTGGACCTCCGGGGCGGGGGGCTTCACAGATACGCAGTATTTT,CAWTSGAGGFTDTQYF
few,NA,TRBV7-9,TRBJ1-1,TGTGCCAGCAGCACCCCCACGGCCGCTATTGACACTGAAGCTTTCTTT,CASSTPTAAIDTEAFF
NA,NA,TRBV7-8,TRBJ2-1,TGTGCCACCAAGACAAGTCTCGGGGGCTCCTACAATGAGCAGTTCTTC,CATKTSLGGSYNEQFF
NA,NA,TRBV27,TRBJ1-1,TGTGCCAGCAGCCTAAGATGGGGGAACACTGAAGCTTTCTTT,CASSLRWGNTEAFF
NA,NA,TRBV6-2/TRBV6-3,TRBJ2-7,TGTGCCAGCAGTTTCCGGGGAGACTACGAGCAGTACTTC,CASSFRGDYEQYF
few,NA,TRBV6-5,TRBJ1-6,TGTGCCAGCAGTTACCGTCCAGGTCTAAATTCACCCCTCCACTTT,CASSYRPGLNSPLHF
few,NA,TRBV7-9,TRBJ2-1,TGTGCCAGCAGTGAGGGGGGGGGCGCTTACAATGAGCAGTTCTTC,CASSEGGGAYNEQFF
NA,NA,TRBV5-6,TRBJ2-7,TGTGCCAGCAGCCCCGGGACTCTCCTACTCGGGACCTACGAGCAGTACTTC,CASSPGTLLLGTYEQYF
few,NA,TRBV5-1,TRBJ2-7,TGCGCCAGCAGCTCCGACAGCCGCCAAACCTACGAGCAGTACTTC,CASSSDSRQTYEQYF
NA,NA,TRBV7-9,TRBJ2-5,TGTGCCAGCACCATTCCAGGGGCGGGAGAGACCCAGTACTTC,CASTIPGAGETQYF
NA,NA,TRBV3-1,TRBJ2-1,TGTGCCAGCAGCCAAGAGTGGCGGGCCAATGAGCAGTTCTTC,CASSQEWRANEQFF
few,TRBD1,TRBV29-1,TRBJ2-7,TGCAGCGTTGAAGATAAGGGACAGGGGGTTGACTACGAGCAGTACTTC,CSVEDKGQGVDYEQYF
few,TRBD2,TRBV4-3,TRBJ2-7,TGCGCCAGCAGCCAATCTAGCGGGAGGAATTACGAGCAGTACTTC,CASSQSSGRNYEQYF
few,TRBD2,TRBV2,TRBJ2-7,TGTGCCAGCAGTGGGACTAGTTCCTACGAGCAGTACTTC,CASSGTSSYEQYF
many,NA,TRBV5-6,TRBJ2-7,TGTGCCAGCAGCTTGACGGCAACCTACGAGCAGTACTTC,CASSLTATYEQYF
many,NA,TRBV10-2,TRBJ1-1,TGCGCCAGCAGTGACACAAGGGTGAACACTGAAGCTTTCTTT,CASSDTRVNTEAFF
few,TRBD1,TRBV4-1,TRBJ2-7,TGCGCCAGCAGCTTTCCGGGGACAGGGGCCTACGAGCAGTACTTC,CASSFPGTGAYEQYF
NA,TRBD2,TRBV10-3,TRBJ2-1,TGTGCCATCAGTGACCTCGGGACTAGTTCGTATGAGCAGTTCTTC,CAISDLGTSSYEQFF
NA,NA,TRBV7-6,TRBJ1-4,TGTGCCAGCAGCTGGGGAGTGAATGAAAAACTGTTTTTT,CASSWGVNEKLFF
few,NA,TRBV5-1,TRBJ1-2,TGCGCCAGCAGCTCAGGACCTGACAGGCCCACGGATTATCCGGGTGGCTACACCTTC,CASSSGPDRPTDYPGGYTF
NA,TRBD2,TRBV7-9,TRBJ2-3,TGTGCCAGCAGCTCCCTAGCGGGAGGGGAGACAGATACGCAGTATTTT,CASSSLAGGETDTQYF
many,NA,TRBV7-8,TRBJ2-7,TGTGCCAGCAGCCAATTCGTATATGGGGCGTACGAGCAGTACTTC,CASSQFVYGAYEQYF
NA,TRBD2,TRBV4-2,TRBJ2-3,TGTGCCAGCAGCCAAGACCGCGGGGGGGGCACAGATACGCAGTATTTT,CASSQDRGGGTDTQYF
NA,NA,TRBV28,TRBJ2-1,TGTGCCAGCAGTTTGATGAGTGGTGAGCAGTTCTTC,CASSLMSGEQFF
NA,NA,TRBV12-3/TRBV12-4,TRBJ2-7,TGTGCCAGCAGTCTCACCCGGGGGAAACCTCCCCTCCCCTACGAGCAGTACTTC,CASSLTRGKPPLPYEQYF
few,NA,TRBV4-1,TRBJ2-1,TGCGCCAGCAGCCAAGATCTGGAGGATAATGAGCAGTTCTTC,CASSQDLEDNEQFF
many,TRBD2,TRBV29-1,TRBJ2-7,TGCAGCGTGAATAGCGGGGAAACCTACGAGCAGTACTTC,CSVNSGETYEQYF
NA,NA,TRBV11-2,TRBJ1-4,TGTGCCAGCAGCTTAGAATTTCCGATTAATGAAAAACTGTTTTTT,CASSLEFPINEKLFF